Below, 20 T cell receptor beta chains from the same sample are listed, as sequenced in a study of fetal regulatory T cell absence and autoimmunity. TCRdb keeps only in-frame clones here, not all; method: immunoSEQ multiplex PCR. The sample holds 95,000 to 100,000 clones, 60% to 80% seen once. Material for sequencing was pancreas tissue. The receptors were sampled from a male donor with IPEX syndrome.

The chain joins TRBV5-4 to TRBJ1-1, with D possibly matching TRBD1 (5 bases). CDR3 length: 16 residues. From germline, CDR1 is SGHNT and CDR2 YYREEE (reference sequence). The V and J ends lost 0 bases and 5 bases respectively, with 17 bases between them. CDR3 in amino acids: CASSLGQGPRRTEAFF. CDR3 in DNA: TGTGCCAGCAGCTTGGGTCAGGGCCCTAGGAGGACTGAAGCTTTCTTT.

The chain is built from TRBV29-1 and TRBJ2-1; TRBD2 agrees at 8 bases. This CDR3 region has 11 residues. Germline V gene data show CDR1 as SQVTM and CDR2 as ANQGSEA. J gave up 10 bases and V 5 bases, and 4 bases lay outside the gene matches. CDR3 residues: CSVPGGQEQFF. The CDR3 nucleotides read TGCAGCGTTCCGGGGGGGCAGGAGCAGTTCTTC.

V gene TRBV11-3 combines with J gene TRBJ2-7; D perhaps matches TRBD1 (5 bases). Trimming removed 3 bases at V and 5 bases at J, with 17 bases between. Germline CDR1 reads SGHNT; CDR2 reads YENEEA. This CDR3 contains 15 residues. CDR3 in DNA: TGTGCCAGCAGCTTCCTCACCAGGGAAGGAGACGAGCAGTACTTC. This sequence encodes CASSFLTREGDEQYF. The full variable domain, its missing parts supplied by reference TRBV11-3 and TRBJ2-7, is EAGVVQSPRYKIIEKKQPVAFWCNPISGHNTLYWYLQNLGQGPELLIRYENEEAVDDSQLPKDRFSAERLKGVDSTLKIQPAELGDSAVYLCASSFLTREGDEQYFGPGTRLTVT.

V is TRBV5-1 and J is TRBJ2-5; TRBD2 matches 8 bases. Losses at the gene ends were 1 base for V and 4 bases for J; bases not matched to a gene: 3. CDR1 is SGHRS, CDR2 YFSETQ, per germline. This CDR3 spans 14 amino acids. Here the CDR3 reads CASSLRLAGETQYF. The CDR3 nucleotides read TGCGCCAGCAGCTTGAGGCTAGCGGGAGAGACCCAGTACTTC.

The V gene is TRBV6-5, the J gene TRBJ1-6; no clear D gene. The ends were cut back, 8 bases at V and 7 bases at J, with 12 bases in the middle. CDR3 size: 13 residues. Germline V gene data show CDR1 as MNHEY and CDR2 as SVGAGI. The CDR3 sequence: CASGQVSNSPLHF. DNA of the CDR3: TGTGCCAGCGGGCAGGTTAGCAATTCACCCCTCCACTTT.

The rearrangement links TRBV6-5 to TRBJ2-1; D not certain. Germline CDR1 MNHEY, CDR2 SVGAGI. The CDR3 spans 15 residues. V lost 4 bases, J lost 0 bases, and 10 bases lay in between. This chain's CDR3 is CASSSAPSSYNEQFF. Written as DNA, the CDR3 is TGTGCCAGCAGTTCAGCTCCGAGCTCCTACAATGAGCAGTTCTTC.

J is TRBJ2-6 and V is TRBV15, with D perhaps TRBD1 (7 bases). V was clipped by 2 bases and J by 4 bases, with 12 bases between them. This CDR3 contains 16 residues. Germline V gives CDR1 LNHNV, CDR2 YYDKDF (reference sequence). CDR3 region: CATSRKQGGGANVLTF. The CDR3 DNA reads as TGTGCCACCAGCAGAAAGCAGGGGGGAGGGGCCAACGTCCTGACTTTC.

The chain has TRBV4-1 and TRBJ2-1; 9 bases agree with TRBD2. The junction had 4 bases not matched to a gene; V was cut back by 4 bases and J by 0 bases. The CDR3 has 16 residues. The germline V gene has CDR1 MGHRA and CDR2 YSYEKL. CDR3 DNA: TGCGCCAGCAGCCCTCCGACTAGCGGCTCCTACAATGAGCAGTTCTTC. Residues: CASSPPTSGSYNEQFF.

Only a few counts were recorded for this clone. The chain recombines TRBV5-4 with TRBJ2-7; 10 bases align to TRBD1. CDR3 length equals 13 residues. CDR1 is SGHNT and CDR2 is YYREEE in the germline V gene (reference sequence). Unmatched junction bases numbered 4, after V lost 4 bases and J lost 6 bases. CDR3 sequence reads: CASSPWTGGEQYF. Written as DNA, the CDR3 is TGTGCCAGCAGCCCCTGGACAGGGGGCGAGCAGTACTTC.

This clone was seen a few times. The rearrangement joins TRBV9 to TRBJ1-2; D is possibly TRBD1 (5 bases). The CDR3 contains 16 residues. Germline V gene sequence: CDR1 SGDLS, CDR2 YYNGEE. Trimming took off 0 bases at V and 0 bases at J, with 12 bases between the two ends. The CDR3 here is CASSVGGSPANYGYTF. In DNA, the CDR3 is TGTGCCAGCAGCGTAGGGGGGAGCCCAGCTAACTATGGCTACACCTTC.

The V gene is TRBV5-8, the J gene TRBJ2-7; possible D gene TRBD1, 5 bases. The CDR3 contains 12 residues. V was shortened by 5 bases and J by 0 bases, with 6 bases between the two germline ends. The V gene's germline CDR1 is SGHTS and CDR2 YDEGEE. DNA of the CDR3: TGTGCCAGCAGGGACAACTCCTACGAGCAGTACTTC. It specifies CASRDNSYEQYF.

This chain links TRBV7-9 with TRBJ1-5; no definite D call. CDR3 size: 12 residues. Germline V gene lookup returns CDR1 SEHNR and CDR2 FQNEAQ (reference sequence). V was clipped by 4 bases and J by 7 bases, with 8 bases between them. The DNA of the CDR3 is TGTGCCAGCAGCTATCCAGGCCAGCCCCAGCATTTT. Amino acids: CASSYPGQPQHF.

This clone was found a few times. The gene calls are TRBV4-1 and TRBJ1-5; maybe TRBD1 (6 bases). Between the trimmed V and J ends, which lost 1 base and 0 bases, there was a span of 19 bases. The CDR3 totals 19 residues. Germline CDR1 and CDR2: MGHRA and YSYEKL. The CDR3 here is CASSQARGWGTLSNQPQHF. The DNA for the CDR3 is TGCGCCAGCAGCCAAGCCAGGGGCTGGGGGACACTTAGCAATCAGCCCCAGCATTTT.

In this sample, this clone turned up a few times. J is TRBJ2-3 and V is TRBV5-1; D unresolved. Trimming left V 0 bases short and J 10 bases short, with 12 bases between. This CDR3 comprises 13 residues. CDR1 and CDR2 (germline): SGHRS, YFSETQ. The CDR3 bases are TGCGCCAGCAGCTTGGAGACCCTCAGCGCGCAGTATTTT. Encoded protein: CASSLETLSAQYF.

The genes are TRBV4-1 and TRBJ1-6, with D unresolved. The germline V gene has CDR1 MGHRA and CDR2 YSYEKL. Trimming left V 0 bases short and J 0 bases short, with 6 bases between. The CDR3 spans 16 residues. The CDR3 reads CASSQDQSSYNSPLHF. As DNA, the CDR3 is TGCGCCAGCAGCCAAGATCAGAGCTCCTATAATTCACCCCTCCACTTT.

The rearrangement joins TRBV6-1 to TRBJ2-7; D gene ambiguous. Trimming removed 2 bases at V and 5 bases at J, with 16 bases between. This CDR3 has 15 amino acids. CDR1 and CDR2 from the germline V gene are MNHNS and SASEGT. Here the CDR3 DNA reads TGTGCCAGCAGTGAAATAAACTCCTTTCCTCACGAGCAGTACTTC. Its protein product is CASSEINSFPHEQYF.

The V gene is TRBV11-3, the J gene TRBJ2-1, with TRBD2 matching 8 bases. There are 15 residues in the CDR3. Germline loops: CDR1 SGHNT, CDR2 YENEEA. Losses at the gene ends were 5 bases for V and 3 bases for J; bases not matched to a gene: 6. This CDR3 reads CASSLLRGVYNEQFF. The CDR3 bases are TGTGCCAGCAGCCTCTTGCGGGGGGTCTACAATGAGCAGTTCTTC.

This clone has a single count. This rearrangement joins TRBV9 to TRBJ1-1, with 7 bases lining up with TRBD1. Germline V CDR1 and CDR2: SGDLS, YYNGEE. V was clipped by 3 bases and J by 1 base; unmatched bases: 6. The CDR3 totals 15 residues. CDR3 DNA sequence: TGTGCCAGCAGCGCCTCGGGACAGACGAACACTGAAGCTTTCTTT. Translation: CASSASGQTNTEAFF.

The CDR3 protein is CASSYGWNTEAFF. The CDR3 DNA sequence: TGTGCCAGCAGTTACGGGTGGAACACTGAAGCTTTCTTT. The rearrangement uses TRBV6-5 and TRBJ1-1; D gene ambiguous. CDR1 and CDR2 from the germline V gene are MNHEY and SVGAGI. The CDR3 length is 13 residues. Trimming removed 2 bases from V and 1 base from J, with 5 bases in between.

The chain links TRBV7-8 to TRBJ2-5; D perhaps matches TRBD2 (5 bases). Trimming left V 1 base short and J 5 bases short, with 8 bases between. This CDR3 contains 13 residues. Looked up from germline, CDR1 is SGHVS and CDR2 is FQNEAQ. CDR3 sequence: CASSLVRGETQYF. The CDR3 nucleotides are TGTGCCAGCAGCTTAGTTAGAGGGGAGACCCAGTACTTC.